This T cell receptor beta chain was captured by sequencing in a study of cytomegalovirus exposure and HLA in healthy donors. With regard to this clone: The antigen is unknown.

With 60 Vbeta and 13 Jbeta primers, the PCR was carried out. Some clones are missing from TCRdb's copy, which holds only in-frame ones; the method was immunoSEQ multiplex PCR. The sample has about 74,000 clones. Whole-study results and caveats: Previous analysis showed most TCR beta V segments were productive about 87% or about 30% of the time. Follow-up analysis found HLA locus-dependent TCR association rates, highest for DRB1 and lowest for HLA-C. TCR beta V- and J-gene trimming was later associated with a missense DCLRE1C variant. A later analysis found that most CMV-associated TCR beta chains appeared HLA-restricted.

This sequence originates from a female donor in good health and CMV-seropositive. Material for sequencing was PBMCs.

The CDR3 loop reads CASSTDRRLEAFF. The CDR3 region has the DNA TGTGCCAGTAGTACCGACAGGCGTCTAGAAGCTTTCTTT. The rearrangement links TRBV19 to TRBJ1-1; D perhaps matches TRBD1 (6 bases). Germline-derived CDR1 and CDR2 are LNHDA and SQIVND (reference sequence). V was trimmed by 4 bases and J by 8 bases, leaving 14 bases between them. The length of the CDR3 is 13 residues.